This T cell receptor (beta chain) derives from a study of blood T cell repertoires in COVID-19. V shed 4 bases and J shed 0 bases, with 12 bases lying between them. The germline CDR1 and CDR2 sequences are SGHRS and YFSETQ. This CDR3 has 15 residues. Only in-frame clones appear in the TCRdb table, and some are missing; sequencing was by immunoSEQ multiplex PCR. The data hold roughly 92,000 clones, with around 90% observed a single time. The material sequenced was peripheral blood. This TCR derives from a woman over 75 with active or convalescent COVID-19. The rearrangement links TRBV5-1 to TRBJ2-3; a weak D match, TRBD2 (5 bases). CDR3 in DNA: TGCGCCAGCAGCCCCGCGCCGGGGAGCACAGATACGCAGTATTTT. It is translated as CASSPAPGSTDTQYF.